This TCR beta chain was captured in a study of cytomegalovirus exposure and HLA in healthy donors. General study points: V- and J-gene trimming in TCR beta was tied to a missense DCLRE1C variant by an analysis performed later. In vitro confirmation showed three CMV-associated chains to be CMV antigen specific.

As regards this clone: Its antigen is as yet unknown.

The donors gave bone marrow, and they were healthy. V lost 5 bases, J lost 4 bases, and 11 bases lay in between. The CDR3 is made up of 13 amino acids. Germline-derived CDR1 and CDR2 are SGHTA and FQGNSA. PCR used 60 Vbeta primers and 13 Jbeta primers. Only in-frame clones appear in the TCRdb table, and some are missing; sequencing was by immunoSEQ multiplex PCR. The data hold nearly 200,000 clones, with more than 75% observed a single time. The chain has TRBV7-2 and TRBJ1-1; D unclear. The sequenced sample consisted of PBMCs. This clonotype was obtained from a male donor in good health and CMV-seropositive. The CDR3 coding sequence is TGTGCCAGCAGCCTCGAACCGAGCACTGAAGCTTTCTTT. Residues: CASSLEPSTEAFF.